Shown below are 32 T cell receptor beta chains from a single sample sequenced in a study of T cells in tumors after PD-1 blockade. Produced via immunoSEQ multiplex PCR; TCRdb's table is partial and in-frame only. The profile shows 10,000 to 15,000 clones, around 57% of them singletons. Sequenced here: tumor tissue, sampled before anti-PD-1 treatment. The origin of the receptors is a human donor with cutaneous squamous cell carcinoma.

A few counts support this clone. This chain links TRBV11-3 with TRBJ2-1; D gene unclear. Germline loops: CDR1 SGHNT, CDR2 YENEEA. The CDR3 is made up of 11 amino acids. Trimming left V 6 bases short and J 5 bases short, with 5 bases between. Here the CDR3 reads CASRGNNEQFF. The DNA of the CDR3 is TGTGCCAGCAGAGGCAACAATGAGCAGTTCTTC.

The chain has TRBV2 and TRBJ1-2; the D is unclear. Trimming shortened V by 0 bases and J by 3 bases, and 5 bases separated the two germline ends. This CDR3 has 13 amino acids. The germline V gene encodes CDR1 SNHLY and CDR2 FYNNEI. CDR3 loop: CASSEAGDYGYTF. In DNA, the CDR3 is TGTGCCAGCAGTGAAGCAGGCGACTATGGCTACACCTTC.

This clone came up a few times. The chain employs TRBV2 and TRBJ1-1, with D maybe TRBD1 (6 bases). Germline loops: CDR1 SNHLY, CDR2 FYNNEI. This CDR3 has 13 amino acids. With 6 bases removed from V and 5 bases from J, the gap between germline ends came to 13 bases. CDR3 sequence: CASSLQQGTEAFF. For the CDR3, the DNA is TGTGCCAGCAGCTTACAGCAGGGGACTGAAGCTTTCTTT. Drawing the rest from reference TRBV2 and TRBJ1-1, the complete variable domain is EPEVTQTPSHQVTQMGQEVILRCVPISNHLYFYWYRQILGQKVEFLVSFYNNEISEKSEIFDDQFSVERPDGSNFTLKIRSTKLEDSAMYFCASSLQQGTEAFFGQGTRLTVV.

This clone is judged medium-sized. This chain joins TRBV7-8 and TRBJ2-1, with 7 bases fitting TRBD1. Germline trimming cut 4 bases from V and 6 bases from J; bases unmatched to any gene: 6. CDR1 is SGHVS and CDR2 is FQNEAQ in the germline V gene. CDR3 length: 14 amino acids. The CDR3 is CASSYADRSNEQFF. In nucleotides, the CDR3 is TGTGCCAGCAGCTATGCGGACAGGAGCAATGAGCAGTTCTTC.

The rearrangement uses TRBV21-1 and TRBJ2-1; the D segment call TRBD1 is taken from the table without a DNA check. TRBV21-1 is flagged as a pseudogene. The CDR3 runs 15 residues. The CDR3 coding sequence is TGTGCCAGCAGCATCCGGGACAGGTCCTACAATGAGCAGTTCTTC. This translates into CASSIRDRSYNEQFF.

The chain has TRBV3-1 (or the pseudogene TRBV3-2) and TRBJ2-5, with TRBD2 identical over 7 bases. CDR1 and CDR2 from the germline V gene are LGHDT and YNNKEL (reference sequence). V lost 1 base to trimming and J lost 2 bases; unmatched junction nucleotides: 4. The CDR3 runs 15 residues. The CDR3 loop is CASSQVWDYQETQYF. Here the CDR3 DNA reads TGTGCCAGCAGCCAAGTTTGGGACTATCAAGAGACCCAGTACTTC.

The chain couples TRBV4-2 to TRBJ1-2, with TRBD1 identical over 7 bases. Germline CDR1 reads LGHNA; CDR2 reads YNFKEQ. There are 15 residues in the CDR3. J was trimmed by 4 bases and V by 3 bases; bases with no gene match: 8. The CDR3 coding sequence is TGTGCCAGCAGCCAGGGAGGGGGCAGGGTCTATGGCTACACCTTC. Protein product: CASSQGGGRVYGYTF.

The CDR3 sequence is CASSWGGLEQYF. For the CDR3, the DNA is TGTGCCAGCAGTTGGGGGGGGCTCGAGCAGTACTTC. The V and J genes are TRBV28 and TRBJ2-7, with D possibly being TRBD2 (7 bases). In germline, CDR1 is MDHEN, CDR2 SYDVKM. This CDR3 is built from 12 residues. V lost 4 bases and J 6 bases, leaving 10 bases between the germline ends.

V usage is TRBV5-6 and J usage is TRBJ2-3; TRBD2 matches at 8 bases. This CDR3 contains 14 residues. After removal of 6 bases from V and 3 bases from J, the junction contained 6 bases not matched to a gene. CDR1 is SGHDT, CDR2 YYEEEE, per germline. The CDR3 bases are TGTGCCAGCACCCGGGGGGGGAGAACAGATACGCAGTATTTT. Its protein is CASTRGGRTDTQYF.

This clone has only a few counts. The chain employs TRBV7-8 and TRBJ1-5; D is possibly TRBD1 (6 bases). Germline values: CDR1 SGHVS, CDR2 FQNEAQ. V was pared by 5 bases and J by 6 bases, with 17 bases between. The CDR3 totals 15 residues. The CDR3 bases are TGTGCCAGCAGCGTACACGGGGGGGCTAGTCAGCCCCAGCATTTT. Its translation: CASSVHGGASQPQHF. Based on the CDR3 plus reference TRBV7-8 and TRBJ1-5, the full variable domain is GAGVSQSPRYKVAKRGQDVALRCDPISGHVSLFWYQQALGQGPEFLTYFQNEAQLDKSGLPSDRFFAERPEGSVSTLKIQRTQQEDSAVYLCASSVHGGASQPQHFGDGTRLSIL.

This chain joins TRBV9 and TRBJ2-1; 11 bases agree with TRBD2. V was pared by 0 bases and J by 6 bases, with 8 bases of the junction left unmatched. CDR3 size: 17 residues. Per germline, CDR1 SGDLS and CDR2 YYNGEE. The CDR3 reads CASSVEASGGPGNEQFF. The CDR3 nucleotides are TGTGCCAGCAGCGTAGAGGCTAGCGGGGGGCCAGGCAATGAGCAGTTCTTC.

The DNA of the CDR3 is TGCAGCGTTGAAGGACAGGCGGGTGGCTACACCTTC. It yields the protein CSVEGQAGGYTF. This chain links TRBV29-1 with TRBJ1-2, with D tentatively TRBD1 (6 bases). With 1 base removed from V and 7 bases from J, the gap between germline ends came to 10 bases. The length of the CDR3 is 12 residues. The germline gives CDR1 SQVTM, CDR2 ANQGSEA.

By share, this clone ranks as medium-sized. This sequence joins TRBV7-2 and TRBJ2-7; a weak D match, TRBD1 (6 bases). Trimming shortened V by 4 bases and J by 2 bases, and 12 bases separated the two germline ends. Per germline, CDR1 SGHTA and CDR2 FQGNSA. This CDR3 has 14 residues. The CDR3 bases are TGTGCCAGCAGCTGGACCCCAGGGGCCTACGAGCAGTACTTC. Encoded protein: CASSWTPGAYEQYF. Drawing the rest from reference TRBV7-2 and TRBJ2-7, the complete variable domain is GAGVSQSPSNKVTEKGKDVELRCDPISGHTALYWYRQSLGQGLEFLIYFQGNSAPDKSGLPSDRFSAERTGGSVSTLTIQRTQQEDSAVYLCASSWTPGAYEQYFGPGTRLTVT.

The chain joins TRBV5-4 to TRBJ2-4; D gene unclear. Germline V gene lookup returns CDR1 SGHNT and CDR2 YYREEE (reference sequence). Trimming took 2 bases from V and 3 from J, leaving 9 bases between them. This CDR3 region has 14 residues. The CDR3 DNA reads TGTGCCAGCAGCTTAAAGGGCTTCAAAAACATTCAGTACTTC. Translation gives CASSLKGFKNIQYF.

The V gene is TRBV4-1, the J gene TRBJ1-2; 9 bases match TRBD1. CDR3 length equals 17 residues. The germline gives CDR1 MGHRA, CDR2 YSYEKL. Losses at the gene ends were 0 bases for V and 7 bases for J; bases not matched to a gene: 12. The chain's CDR3 is CASSQDLSLDRGIGYTF. The CDR3 bases are TGCGCCAGCAGCCAAGATCTCTCCCTGGACAGGGGAATTGGCTACACCTTC.

This clone was counted only a few times. This chain uses TRBV2 with TRBJ1-1; 7 nucleotides line up with TRBD1. Trimming took 1 base from V and 13 from J; bases not matched to a gene: 9. CDR1 is SNHLY, CDR2 FYNNEI, per germline. The CDR3 totals 13 residues. The CDR3 reads CASSEGTGTKGFF. CDR3 DNA sequence: TGTGCCAGCAGTGAAGGGACAGGAACCAAGGGTTTCTTT.

This clone occurred once. This chain uses TRBV7-9 with TRBJ2-2, with no clear D. This CDR3 is built from 15 residues. Between the trimmed V and J ends, which lost 3 bases and 2 bases, there was a span of 10 bases. Germline V gene sequence: CDR1 SEHNR, CDR2 FQNEAQ (reference sequence). CDR3 sequence: CASSFAETNTGELFF. In nucleotides, the CDR3 is TGTGCCAGCAGCTTCGCGGAGACAAACACCGGGGAGCTGTTTTTT.

This chain links TRBV28 with TRBJ1-1; D is possibly TRBD1 (6 bases). CDR3 length: 14 amino acids. V lost 4 bases, J lost 8 bases, and 17 bases lay in between. The germline V gene has CDR1 MDHEN and CDR2 SYDVKM. CDR3 DNA sequence: TGTGCCAGCAGTTCCGCAACAGGGAGTCCCGAAGCTTTCTTT. Its translation: CASSSATGSPEAFF. Using reference TRBV28 and TRBJ1-1 for the parts outside the CDR3, the full variable domain is DVKVTQSSRYLVKRTGEKVFLECVQDMDHENMFWYRQDPGLGLRLIYFSYDVKMKEKGDIPEGYSVSREKKERFSLILESASTNQTSMYLCASSSATGSPEAFFGQGTRLTVV.

This clone was recorded a few times. The chain combines TRBV12-3 or TRBV12-4 with TRBJ2-4; a possible D gene is TRBD2 (5 bases). The CDR3 is 13 amino acids. V shed 2 bases and J shed 6 bases, with 8 bases lying between them. CDR3 protein: CASSLIALNIQYF. DNA for the CDR3: TGTGCCAGCAGTTTAATAGCGTTAAACATTCAGTACTTC.

The chain has TRBV28 and TRBJ1-5, with D uncertain. The CDR3 is 16 amino acids. V lost 10 bases and J 1 base, leaving 20 bases between the germline ends. The germline V gene encodes CDR1 MDHEN and CDR2 SYDVKM. The CDR3 is CANQLLHIESNQPQHF. The CDR3 nucleotides read TGTGCCAACCAATTACTGCATATAGAGAGCAATCAGCCCCAGCATTTT.

This clone was observed a few times. The J gene is TRBJ2-7, the V gene TRBV2, with 12 bases fitting TRBD1. The CDR3 has 16 amino acids. V dropped 6 bases and J dropped 3; count of bases not matched to a gene: 9. The germline gives CDR1 SNHLY, CDR2 FYNNEI. CDR3 in DNA: TGTGCCAGCAGGGGGACAGGGGGCGCTGGGGACTACGAGCAGTACTTC. Translated, it gives CASRGTGGAGDYEQYF.

This rearrangement joins TRBV7-2 to TRBJ2-3; TRBD2 agrees at 8 bases. V was pared by 2 bases and J by 0 bases, with 7 bases of the junction left unmatched. The germline gives CDR1 SGHTA, CDR2 FQGNSA. CDR3 length: 17 amino acids. This CDR3 reads CASSLLGGGISTDTQYF. CDR3 nucleotides: TGTGCCAGCAGCTTATTAGGCGGGGGGATTAGCACAGATACGCAGTATTTT.

This clone counts as medium-sized (0.01 to 0.1%). V usage is TRBV7-9 and J usage is TRBJ1-2; 7 nucleotides agree with TRBD1. The CDR3 has 14 amino acids. The V gene end was trimmed by 1 base and the J gene end by 4 bases; junction bases not matched to a gene: 3. Looked up from germline, CDR1 is SEHNR and CDR2 is FQNEAQ (reference sequence). CDR3 amino acids: CASSLGYRGYGYTF. As DNA, the CDR3 is TGTGCCAGCAGCTTAGGGTACAGGGGCTATGGCTACACCTTC.

This clone occurred a few times. The V call is TRBV7-6, the J call TRBJ2-7; 8 bases agree with TRBD1. V lost 5 bases, J lost 3 bases, and 9 bases stayed unmatched. CDR1 SGHVS and CDR2 FNYEAQ come from the germline V gene. The CDR3 length is 15 residues. The DNA of the CDR3 is TGTGCCAGCAGCCCCGCCGACGGGACAGGCTACGAGCAGTACTTC. Protein product: CASSPADGTGYEQYF.

This clone has just a few counts. Here the CDR3 reads CASSPDTGGFTEAFF. The CDR3 DNA sequence: TGTGCCAGCAGCCCAGATACAGGGGGCTTCACTGAAGCTTTCTTT. The rearrangement uses TRBV6-2 or TRBV6-3 and TRBJ1-1; the match to TRBD1 covers 9 bases. The CDR3 contains 15 residues. In germline, CDR1 is MNHEY, CDR2 SVGEGT. The V gene end was trimmed by 6 bases and the J gene end by 4 bases; junction bases not matched to a gene: 9.

V is TRBV19 and J is TRBJ2-4, with D perhaps TRBD2 (6 bases). In germline, CDR1 is LNHDA, CDR2 SQIVND (reference sequence). Trimming removed 3 bases from V and 12 bases from J, with 15 bases in between. This CDR3 contains 13 residues. CDR3 region: CASSISGWRDQYF. CDR3 DNA: TGTGCCAGTAGTATTTCAGGGTGGCGGGATCAGTACTTC.

The chain couples TRBV9 to TRBJ2-2; 11 bases are a match to TRBD1. Trimming removed 1 base from V and 4 bases from J; junction bases left unmatched: 6. The CDR3 is made up of 17 amino acids. Germline V CDR1 and CDR2: SGDLS, YYNGEE. CDR3 region: CASSVPRGTGGTGELFF. The CDR3 region has the DNA TGTGCCAGCAGCGTACCCCGGGGGACAGGGGGCACCGGGGAGCTGTTTTTT.

This clone turned up a few times. The chain employs TRBV11-3 and TRBJ2-2; 7 nucleotides align to TRBD2. The CDR3 runs 16 residues. Germline lookup yields CDR1 SGHNT and CDR2 YENEEA. Germline trimming cut 1 base from V and 3 bases from J; bases unmatched to any gene: 5. CDR3 bases: TGTGCCAGCAGCTTAGGGGTAGCGGGCCACACCGGGGAGCTGTTTTTT. Translation: CASSLGVAGHTGELFF.

This sequence joins TRBV5-5 and TRBJ1-6; a possible D gene is TRBD1 (6 bases). CDR3 length: 15 amino acids. Germline loops: CDR1 SGHKS, CDR2 YYEKEE (reference sequence). Trimming shortened V by 0 bases and J by 7 bases, and 11 bases separated the two germline ends. The CDR3 sequence: CASSLVSGANSPLHF. For the CDR3, the DNA is TGTGCCAGCAGCTTGGTTTCGGGGGCCAATTCACCCCTCCACTTT.

The rearrangement joins TRBV29-1 to TRBJ2-4; no reliable D call. Trimming took 0 bases from V and 0 from J, leaving 12 bases between them. This CDR3 has 16 residues. Per the germline V gene, CDR1 is SQVTM and CDR2 is ANQGSEA. The CDR3 nucleotides read TGCAGCGTTGAAGATAGTCCGGGCCTAGCCAAAAACATTCAGTACTTC. Translating gives CSVEDSPGLAKNIQYF.

The chain is built from TRBV5-4 and TRBJ1-3, with D hard to call. The CDR3 has 17 amino acids. Germline values: CDR1 SGHNT, CDR2 YYREEE (reference sequence). The germline V and J ends were trimmed by 4 bases and 0 bases, with 17 bases remaining between them. The CDR3 sequence is CASSHPNTLVSGNTIYF. In nucleotides, the CDR3 is TGTGCCAGCAGCCACCCAAATACGCTTGTCTCTGGAAACACCATATATTTT.

The V gene is TRBV15, the J gene TRBJ1-1; D is unresolved. CDR3 length equals 14 residues. Germline CDR1 reads LNHNV; CDR2 reads YYDKDF (reference sequence). V was clipped by 1 base and J by 1 base, with 7 bases between them. The CDR3 sequence: CATSRVGKNTEAFF. As DNA, the CDR3 is TGTGCCACCAGCAGAGTCGGCAAGAACACTGAAGCTTTCTTT.